This passage covers 29 T cell receptor beta chains from one sample sequenced in a study of cytotoxic CD8 clonotypes in ibrutinib-treated CLL. Here immunoSEQ multiplex PCR was the method, and the copy in TCRdb shows in-frame clones only, minus some. The repertoire has 100,000 or so clones, approximately 58% of them found once; the top ten carry 37%. The source material was PBMCs, sampled after 24 months of ibrutinib treatment. The receptors stem from a human donor with chronic lymphocytic leukemia.

The V gene is TRBV7-9, the J gene TRBJ1-4; D is possibly TRBD1 (6 bases). Germline V gene data show CDR1 as SEHNR and CDR2 as FQNEAQ (reference sequence). Trimming took 9 bases from V and 8 from J, leaving 19 bases between them. The CDR3 extends over 14 amino acids. CDR3 nucleotides: TGTGCCAGTATAGGGGGGCCGATACGCGAAAAACTGTTTTTT. Protein sequence: CASIGGPIREKLFF.

This chain joins TRBV30 and TRBJ1-1, with a weak D call TRBD1 (5 bases). CDR1 is GTSNPN and CDR2 is SVGIG in the germline V gene (reference sequence). CDR3 length equals 13 residues. Trimming took 4 bases from V and 1 from J, leaving 10 bases between them. Here the CDR3 DNA reads TGTGCCTGGAACCAGGGACCGAACACTGAAGCTTTCTTT. This sequence encodes CAWNQGPNTEAFF.

V is TRBV9 and J is TRBJ2-7, with D maybe TRBD2 (7 bases). Germline CDR1 and CDR2: SGDLS and YYNGEE. The CDR3 is made up of 14 amino acids. Trimming left V 4 bases short and J 5 bases short, with 16 bases between. The CDR3 region is CASSRGGGVHEQYF. The CDR3 nucleotides read TGTGCCAGCAGCCGAGGGGGAGGGGTCCACGAGCAGTACTTC.

The chain links TRBV5-4 to TRBJ1-1; the D is unclear. CDR1 SGHNT and CDR2 YYREEE come from the germline V gene (reference sequence). CDR3 size: 13 residues. Trimming pared 2 bases from V and 1 base from J, leaving 6 bases between. CDR3: CASSFQQNTEAFF. Written as DNA, the CDR3 is TGTGCCAGCAGCTTTCAGCAGAACACTGAAGCTTTCTTT.

The sample holds one count of this clone. This sequence joins TRBV28 and TRBJ2-1; either TRBD1 or TRBD2 may fit D (5 bases each). V was shortened by 4 bases and J by 3 bases, with 16 bases between the two germline ends. The CDR3 is 16 residues long. The germline CDR1 and CDR2 sequences are MDHEN and SYDVKM. CDR3 sequence: CASSSMGPRNYNEQFF. The CDR3, as DNA: TGTGCCAGCAGTTCTATGGGACCGCGAAACTACAATGAGCAGTTCTTC.

The chain joins TRBV7-8 to TRBJ1-6, with TRBD1 identical over 8 bases. The J segment lost 4 bases and the V segment lost 5 bases, leaving 7 bases of the junction unmatched. The CDR3 runs to 16 residues. CDR1 and CDR2 (germline): SGHVS, FQNEAQ. CDR3 region: CASSPRGQDYNSPLHF. DNA for the CDR3: TGTGCCAGCAGCCCCCGGGGACAGGATTATAATTCACCCCTCCACTTT.

DNA for the CDR3: TGTGCCAGCACCCGGAGTGCAGATACGCAGTATTTT. Amino acid sequence: CASTRSADTQYF. The V call is TRBV6-1, the J call TRBJ2-3; D ambiguous. V was trimmed by 7 bases and J by 4 bases, leaving 9 bases between them. The CDR3 is 12 amino acids. Germline-derived CDR1 and CDR2 are MNHNS and SASEGT.

In this sample, this clone turned up a few times. The gene calls are TRBV5-1 and TRBJ2-7, with D possibly matching TRBD1 (6 bases). This CDR3 is 14 amino acids long. Per the germline V gene, CDR1 is SGHRS and CDR2 is YFSETQ. Trimming shortened V by 4 bases and J by 6 bases, and 17 bases separated the two germline ends. This CDR3 is CASSPTEDSTEQYF. The CDR3 nucleotides read TGCGCCAGCAGCCCGACGGAGGACAGTACCGAGCAGTACTTC.

This clone was seen repeatedly, ten times or more. The chain employs TRBV5-1 and TRBJ2-7; the match to TRBD1 covers 7 bases. Trimming took 3 bases from V and 7 from J; bases not matched to a gene: 10. The CDR3 loop spans 14 amino acids. Germline V gene data show CDR1 as SGHRS and CDR2 as YFSETQ. CDR3 nucleotides: TGCGCCAGCAGCTCGAGGACAGGCGTGGGGGAGCAGTACTTC. Its translation is CASSSRTGVGEQYF.

This chain connects TRBV6-5 to TRBJ2-7; D is undetermined. Germline values: CDR1 MNHEY, CDR2 SVGAGI. The V end lost 5 bases, the J end lost 1 base, and 9 bases lay between the germline ends. The CDR3 is 13 amino acids. CDR3 amino acids: CASSPISSYEQYF. The CDR3, as DNA: TGTGCCAGCAGTCCAATTAGTTCCTACGAGCAGTACTTC.

A few counts support this clone. The chain is built from TRBV27 and TRBJ2-3; 7 bases agree with TRBD1. The CDR3 totals 13 residues. V lost 6 bases to trimming and J lost 2 bases; unmatched junction nucleotides: 2. Germline V gene sequence: CDR1 MNHEY, CDR2 SMNVEV (reference sequence). Here the CDR3 DNA reads TGTGCCAGCAGGGGACAGCTCACAGATACGCAGTATTTT. This encodes CASRGQLTDTQYF.

The V gene is TRBV2, the J gene TRBJ2-5; D is possibly TRBD1 (6 bases). Germline assignment: CDR1 SNHLY and CDR2 FYNNEI. V was pared by 0 bases and J by 5 bases, with 10 bases between. The CDR3 runs 14 residues. CDR3 residues: CASSEAAGVETQYF. CDR3 DNA sequence: TGTGCCAGCAGTGAAGCTGCAGGGGTGGAGACCCAGTACTTC. The full variable domain, its missing parts supplied by reference TRBV2 and TRBJ2-5, is EPEVTQTPSHQVTQMGQEVILRCVPISNHLYFYWYRQILGQKVEFLVSFYNNEISEKSEIFDDQFSVERPDGSNFTLKIRSTKLEDSAMYFCASSEAAGVETQYFGPGTRLLVL.

As DNA, the CDR3 is TGTGCCATCAGTGAGTCGACGGGGGGGGGCACAGATACGCAGTATTTT. This codes for CAISESTGGGTDTQYF. V and J are TRBV10-3 and TRBJ2-3, with 8 bases lining up with TRBD2. V lost 0 bases to trimming and J lost 1 base; unmatched junction nucleotides: 3. The CDR3 has 16 amino acids. Germline V CDR1 and CDR2: ENHRY, SYGVKD.

The rearrangement joins TRBV5-6 to TRBJ2-3; no firm D call. Between the trimmed V and J ends, which lost 0 bases and 3 bases, there was a span of 5 bases. This CDR3 region has 13 residues. The germline CDR1 and CDR2 sequences are SGHDT and YYEEEE. The CDR3: CASSLGRTDTQYF. The CDR3 DNA sequence: TGTGCCAGCAGCTTGGGACGGACAGATACGCAGTATTTT.

J is TRBJ1-1 and V is TRBV7-7; D unresolved. Per the germline V gene, CDR1 is SSHAT and CDR2 is FNYEAQ (reference sequence). The CDR3 runs to 11 residues. V was pared by 11 bases and J by 5 bases, with 12 bases between. The CDR3 loop reads CAAGPLTEAFF. CDR3 coding DNA: TGTGCCGCCGGTCCCCTGACTGAAGCTTTCTTT. The full variable domain, its missing parts supplied by reference TRBV7-7 and TRBJ1-1, is GAGVSQSPRYKVTKRGQDVTLRCDPISSHATLYWYQQALGQGPEFLTYFNYEAQPDKSGLPSDRFSAERPEGSISTLTIQRTEQRDSAMYRCAAGPLTEAFFGQGTRLTVV.

The sample holds a few counts of this clone. The chain joins TRBV19 to TRBJ1-1; tentatively, D is TRBD1 (6 bases). Trimming removed 5 bases from V and 4 bases from J, with 14 bases in between. Germline V gene lookup returns CDR1 LNHDA and CDR2 SQIVND (reference sequence). The CDR3 is 14 residues long. CDR3 DNA sequence: TGTGCCAGTAGTGAACAGGGAAGGCGCACTGAAGCTTTCTTT. It encodes CASSEQGRRTEAFF.

This clone was seen a few times. The chain uses TRBV25-1 and TRBJ2-3; D call uncertain. The CDR3 runs to 13 residues. Per the germline V gene, CDR1 is MGHDK and CDR2 is SYGVNS. The V and J ends lost 4 bases and 1 base respectively, with 6 bases between them. The CDR3 reads CASSVPGTDTQYF. CDR3 nucleotide sequence: TGTGCCAGCAGTGTGCCGGGCACAGATACGCAGTATTTT.

J is TRBJ1-1 and V is TRBV7-3; the D gene is possibly TRBD1 (5 bases). Trimming stripped 2 bases from V and 4 bases from J, with 14 bases between. The CDR3 runs to 15 residues. Germline values: CDR1 SGHTA, CDR2 FQGTGA. The CDR3 sequence: CASSLDIGERTEAFF. DNA of the CDR3: TGTGCCAGCAGCTTAGATATAGGGGAACGCACTGAAGCTTTCTTT.

The V gene is TRBV5-8, the J gene TRBJ2-5; D remains ambiguous. Looked up from germline, CDR1 is SGHTS and CDR2 is YDEGEE. The V end was cut by 0 bases, the J end by 5 bases, with 5 bases between. This CDR3 is 12 amino acids long. The DNA for the CDR3 is TGTGCCAGCAGCTTGGGGTTGGAGACCCAGTACTTC. This codes for CASSLGLETQYF.

CDR3 region: CASRRDRLSSGTGELFF. In DNA form, the CDR3 reads TGTGCCAGCAGAAGGGACAGGCTTAGTAGTGGCACCGGGGAGCTGTTTTTT. The chain joins TRBV28 to TRBJ2-2; 8 bases agree with TRBD1. CDR1 is MDHEN, CDR2 SYDVKM, per germline. The trim removed 6 bases at V and 4 bases at J, leaving 13 bases unmatched. The CDR3 has 17 amino acids. Supplemented by reference TRBV28 and TRBJ2-2, the full variable domain reads DVKVTQSSRYLVKRTGEKVFLECVQDMDHENMFWYRQDPGLGLRLIYFSYDVKMKEKGDIPEGYSVSREKKERFSLILESASTNQTSMYLCASRRDRLSSGTGELFFGEGSRLTVL.

This chain uses TRBV6-5 with TRBJ1-5, with D possibly being TRBD1 (5 bases). CDR1 and CDR2 from the germline V gene are MNHEY and SVGAGI. Between the trimmed V and J ends, which lost 7 bases and 0 bases, there was a span of 13 bases. The CDR3 length is 15 residues. The CDR3 region has the DNA TGTGCCAGCACCCGACAGTATGGTAGCAATCAGCCCCAGCATTTT. This sequence encodes CASTRQYGSNQPQHF.

The rearrangement links TRBV6-1 to TRBJ1-1, with D possibly being TRBD1 (5 bases). Trimming removed 4 bases at V and 3 bases at J, with 9 bases between. Germline CDR1 is MNHNS and CDR2 is SASEGT. The CDR3 consists of 13 residues. CDR3 DNA sequence: TGTGCCAGCAGTGTAAAGGGGCACACTGAAGCTTTCTTT. It specifies CASSVKGHTEAFF.

This clone has more than one count but fewer than ten. The rearrangement links TRBV9 to TRBJ2-3; D is unresolved. This CDR3 is 14 amino acids long. The V gene's germline CDR1 is SGDLS and CDR2 YYNGEE. V was cut by 0 bases and J by 2 bases, with 7 bases left in between. The CDR3 spells CASSVERPTDTQYF. The CDR3 coding sequence is TGTGCCAGCAGCGTAGAGAGACCCACAGATACGCAGTATTTT.

This clone was picked up a small number of times. The rearrangement joins TRBV6-5 to TRBJ1-6; weak D call: TRBD1 (5 bases). V dropped 7 bases and J dropped 10 bases, with 17 bases sitting between them. The germline V gene has CDR1 MNHEY and CDR2 SVGAGI. The CDR3 loop spans 14 amino acids. In DNA, the CDR3 is TGTGCCAGCACAGCGGGGCAGGGAGGCTCACCCCTCCACTTT. It is translated as CASTAGQGGSPLHF.

This sequence joins TRBV7-2 and TRBJ1-6; tentative D call: TRBD1 (5 bases). The germline V gene encodes CDR1 SGHTA and CDR2 FQGNSA. CDR3 length: 12 amino acids. Trimming removed 4 bases from V and 14 bases from J, with 12 bases in between. The CDR3, as DNA: TGTGCCAGCAGCTATGCTGGGGGGTCCCTCCACTTT. It specifies CASSYAGGSLHF.

The chain recombines TRBV5-1 with TRBJ1-4; the D gene is possibly TRBD1 (6 bases). Trimming left V 4 bases short and J 12 bases short, with 19 bases between. This CDR3 has 14 residues. Germline CDR1 and CDR2: SGHRS and YFSETQ. The DNA of the CDR3 is TGCGCCAGCAGCGTACAGGGCCCCGGGGAGCAACTGTTTTTT. It is translated as CASSVQGPGEQLFF.

This clone was detected a few times. This chain connects TRBV11-1 to TRBJ2-1, with D perhaps TRBD1 or TRBD2 (7 bases each). Germline V gene data show CDR1 as SGHAT and CDR2 as FQDESV (reference sequence). This CDR3 region has 13 residues. V lost 8 bases and J lost 5, with 13 bases in between. The CDR3 region is CASGRGPDNEQFF. CDR3 bases: TGTGCCAGCGGGAGGGGGCCAGACAATGAGCAGTTCTTC. Combining the CDR3 with reference TRBV11-1 and TRBJ2-1 gives the whole variable domain EAEVAQSPRYKITEKSQAVAFWCDPISGHATLYWYRQILGQGPELLVQFQDESVVDDSQLPKDRFSAERLKGVDSTLKIQPAELGDSAMYLCASGRGPDNEQFFGPGTRLTVL.

This chain joins TRBV7-2 and TRBJ2-3; no reliable D call. The CDR3 has 15 residues. V was clipped by 1 base and J by 0 bases, with 8 bases between them. Germline CDR1 reads SGHTA; CDR2 reads FQGNSA. CDR3 sequence: CASSLGLTSTDTQYF. The CDR3 nucleotides read TGTGCCAGCAGCTTAGGTCTAACTAGCACAGATACGCAGTATTTT.

This clone was seen more than once but under ten times. J is TRBJ2-1 and V is TRBV6-5, with D possibly matching TRBD1 (6 bases). The CDR3 sequence is 14 residues long. Trimming pared 1 base from V and 4 bases from J, leaving 8 bases between. Germline V gene sequence: CDR1 MNHEY, CDR2 SVGAGI. In DNA, the CDR3 is TGTGCCAGCAGTTACTGGCAGGGGTACAATGAGCAGTTCTTC. This encodes CASSYWQGYNEQFF.